Given below is one TCR beta chain in context. Its specificity is not known. The identical CDR3 is also encoded by other nucleotide sequences in the sample. This record comes from a study of OX40 agonist ivuxolimab in advanced cancers. V lost 8 bases and J lost 5, with 13 bases in between. This CDR3 contains 11 residues. Germline values: CDR1 DFQATT, CDR2 SNEGSKA (reference sequence). TCRdb's copy holds only in-frame clones and misses some; the assay was immunoSEQ multiplex PCR. The sample comprises some 60,000 clones, 86% of which are singletons, and approximately 14% rests with the top ten. Study conclusions and caveats: Average numbers of expanded clones were greater in CD8+ T cells than in CD4+.

This chain uses TRBV20-1 with TRBJ2-7; no clear D gene. The sequence came from an adult with an advanced solid tumor such as melanoma, head and neck, liver or kidney cancer. Sequenced material: CD4+ or CD8+ T cells sorted from blood, taken in a trial of the OX40 agonist ivuxolimab. The CDR3 protein is CSPLWKNEQYF. The CDR3 DNA reads as TGCAGTCCCCTTTGGAAGAACGAGCAGTACTTC.